Sequencing of this T cell receptor (beta chain) was carried out in a study of cytomegalovirus exposure and HLA in healthy donors (dated by TCRdb to 2016 to 2017). Concerning the study at large: According to an earlier analysis of several hundred of the donors, 150 million to 200 million T cells yielded 90 million to 130 million unique TCR beta sequences and about 300 Gb of sequence data. Roughly 320 gigabases of sequencing data and tens of millions of unique TCR sequences made up an early release that covered several hundred HLA-typed donors. Of the 300 to 500 genotyped donors, approximately 80% were placed in the genetic ancestry cluster associated with self-reported Caucasian donors. The study aimed to test whether cataloging public T cell receptors could reveal signatures of past pathogen exposure. The study used immunosequencing to profile the T cell repertoires of 666 subjects and linked those repertoires to cytomegalovirus serostatus. Along with the roughly 670-subject first cohort, a separate validation cohort of over a hundred different subjects was used. The study combined high-throughput TCR immunosequencing, statistical association of individual TCRs with disease status, and machine learning to predict cytomegalovirus infection status. A later analysis re-examined previously published TCR beta repertoires from about 700 donors and added high-resolution HLA genotyping to investigate patterns of TCR occurrence. The later analysis used no new phenotypic data to find candidate immune exposures, relying instead on TCR beta sequences and their occurrence across donors. In an earlier analysis of roughly 540 of the donors, high-throughput TCR beta sequencing was used to judge whether each TCR beta V gene segment behaved as functional or pseudogenic. Donor age, sex, ethnicity and CMV serostatus were collected together with the repertoire data. Genome-wide SNP genotypes for about 65% of the 666 donors were used in a later genetic analysis, which treated that subset as a discovery cohort. Every repertoire in the discovery cohort had been generated on one and the same sequencing platform. Both class I and class II loci were covered by HLA typing, at four-digit resolution. Typing coverage varied by locus: about 620-630 donors for A, B, C, DRB1 and DQB1; approximately 500 for DQA1; nearly 610 for DPA1; some 470 for DPB1. About five DR-DQ haplotypes were treated as single units for association and clustering because of strong linkage in the cohort. Among around 400 genotyped donors of the cohort, an average of approximately 240,000 unique TCR beta nucleotide sequences was sequenced per donor, of which 15% to 20% were non-productive. General conclusions and limits of the study: A later analysis reported that several top co-occurrence clusters appeared linked to parvovirus B19, influenza, CMV and Epstein-Barr virus. Linkage disequilibrium might explain the correlated functional status among segregating V segments, but an unknown experimental factor could not be excluded. Sequencing depth was assumed to be roughly uniform across donors in the presence/absence analyses, though that assumption may not hold. In a later analysis, the rate of TCR association differed among HLA loci, with DRB1 alleles having the most associated TCRs and HLA-C alleles having the fewest. A later analysis found that HLA-associated TCR beta chains were more clonally expanded and had lower generation probabilities than equally common non-associated chains. Most TCR sequences were seen in very few donors, while some public TCRs were found in many individuals. A cluster of highly shared sequence variants was judged likely to be a technical artifact of the sequencing pipeline. Because some donors lacked HLA typing at each locus, the association tests relied only on the typed subset. The cohort was sequenced for TCR beta chains only, and without alpha or paired-chain data the features that could be detected were limited. Because counts were too low, approximately 18 rarely observed V segments, including chromosome 9 orphons, were excluded from the earlier analysis of a few hundred of the donors. Broadly in line with IMGT annotations, most TCR beta V segments showed up in productive rearrangements about 87% or about 30% of the time in an earlier analysis of around 600 of the donors. Most CMV-associated TCR beta chains appeared to be HLA-restricted in a later analysis, and the HLA associations seemed to be driven largely by CMV exposure. Cytomegalovirus status was reported to be diagnosed by the classifier with high specificity and sensitivity in both the original and validation cohorts. Strong co-occurrence of HLA alleles, especially DR and DQ, made assigning TCR associations to individual alleles difficult. The study gave a list of some 150 TCR beta chains associated with cytomegalovirus. Three of the identified cytomegalovirus-associated TCR beta chains were confirmed in vitro to be specific for cytomegalovirus antigens. A further reported finding was that TCR beta sequences accurately predicted the HLA-A and HLA-B alleles for most subjects in the first cohort. A later genetic analysis associated a missense DCLRE1C variant with V-gene and J-gene trimming of TCR beta chains, and an independent cohort replicated the association. Compared with the approximately 710-donor mean, donors in an Asian-associated ancestry cluster had fewer N-insertions in productive TCRs, according to a later genetic analysis. Specific HLA alleles were associated with 15,000 to 20,000 TCR beta sequences at a false discovery rate of 0.05 in a later analysis. The authors suggested that the approach could potentially be generalized to other disease states and immunological phenotypes. The only immune exposure information available for the cohort was CMV serostatus.

The cohort was made up of about 610 healthy bone marrow donors. At the time of sampling, every cohort member was nominally healthy, though immune exposures that went unrecorded were likely present. The donor tested CMV seronegative and was one of the 352 seronegative cohort members. Every donor gave a peripheral blood sample, and the peripheral blood mononuclear cells from that sample were used for TCR beta sequencing. Genomic DNA was extracted from the blood cell samples with the Qiagen DNeasy Blood Extraction Kit. To prepare the library, the immunoSEQ multiplex PCR assay was applied. For the multiplex PCR, a mixture combining 60 forward primers for TCR Vbeta segments and 13 reverse primers for TCR Jbeta segments was used. The CDR3 region of rearranged TCR beta genes was amplified from genomic DNA with a multiplex PCR assay. The amplified TCR beta libraries were sequenced on the Illumina HiSeq System as 87-base-pair reads. Turning to the authors' computational methods: A later analysis counted some 74 million unique TCR beta chains across the 650 to 800 repertoires, and around 9.9 million of these chains were shared by at least two donors. A nearest-neighbor algorithm error-corrected the raw reads and collapsed the reads into unique sequences, merging closely related sequences to remove PCR and sequencing errors. To assign V, D and J gene segments, CDR3 sequences were aligned to IMGT reference sequences. For a sequence to be retained, a match of at least six nucleotides to both a V gene segment and a J gene segment was required. Rearrangements were classified as productive when the CDR3 lacked stop codons and remained in frame with V and J, and all other rearrangements were classified as non-productive. CDR3 was defined by IMGT convention, running from the second conserved V-encoded cysteine to the conserved J-encoded phenylalanine. Sequences without an unambiguous match to a single V gene segment were excluded from the earlier analysis of several hundred of the donors. In an earlier analysis of 450 to 700 of the donors, V segments were called functional above 56.7% productive rearrangements and were called segregating when the between-donor standard deviation exceeded 5%. A statistical classification framework was developed to diagnose cytomegalovirus status using the catalog of TCR beta chain sequences. A later analysis assigned V and J genes by comparing TCR nucleotide sequences with IMGT/GENE-DB human TR gene sequences. In a later analysis, CDR3 sequences and most-parsimonious VDJ recombination scenarios were assigned using the TCRdist pipeline. In a later analysis, each TCR beta chain was defined by its CDR3 amino acid sequence together with its V-gene family, and reads without a unique V-gene family were excluded. In a later analysis, around 600 highly shared, low-generation-probability nucleotide sequences were removed to address suspected cross-contamination and a sequencing artifact. For each public chain, a later analysis derived a clonal expansion index from normalized ranks of inferred template counts within each repertoire. Generation probabilities in a later analysis came from a VDJ recombination model fitted to out-of-frame rearrangements, and those results were checked against IGoR. In a later analysis, hypergeometric tests were used to score TCR-TCR, TCR-HLA and TCR-CMV co-occurrence, with a repertoire-size bias correction applied to TCR pairs. To estimate false discovery rates, a later analysis permuted the HLA or CMV assignments 20 times. A later analysis grouped co-occurring TCRs with DBSCAN, adding TCRdist sequence similarity when clustering within HLA-allele-positive subsets. Repertoires with fewer than 30,000 or more than 120,000 public chains were left out of co-occurrence clustering, as were a few repertoires with anomalous nucleotide sharing. TCRdb retrieved this table from immuneACCESS and kept in-frame rearrangements only. Not all clones are present; in checked studies, unresolved V genes account for under half, and no reason is known for the remainder. D and trimming come from the DNA, and the V and J calls and clone size come from that table. The table for this sample lists about 130,000 clones; around 81% of them were counted only once. Around 1.9% of the sample is taken by the ten largest.

As regards this clone: Its antigen specificity is not known. No base qualities exist here, and no much larger clone lies one base off it.

This receptor was identified in a woman aged 45 to 65 in good health and CMV-seronegative. Sequencing was carried out using PBMCs.

The CDR3 sequence is CASSEFGPGGNEQYF. The sequenced DNA is TGTGCCAGCAGTGAATTTGGCCCAGGGGGCAACGAGCAGTACTTC. This chain is built from TRBV6-1 and TRBJ2-7; a stretch of 8 junction bases matches TRBD1. V loses 2 bases at its end and J loses 5 bases; junction bases beyond the gene matches: 8. CDR1 is given as MNHNS and CDR2 as SASEGT, both from the germline V gene. The cysteine opens and the phenylalanine closes a CDR3 of 15 amino acids. Only the CDR3 part of the read is kept: 45 bases, read in frame from the first base.